The 19 T cell receptor beta chains given below trace back to one sample, sequenced in a study of T cell repertoires in cytomegalovirus infection. TCRdb ran MiXCR on the reads and lists one entry per CDR3 protein. The sample shows more than 150,000 distinct CDR3 sequences, about 21% of them seen only once. The specimen sequenced was PBMCs. The receptors here all came from a human donor in good health (CMV status not recorded). Some clones in this sample may be carry-over from other donors' samples.

This clonotype was seen at least ten times. The V and J genes are TRBV20-1 and TRBJ2-1, with D hard to call. The CDR3 is 14 amino acids. The germline gives CDR1 DFQATT, CDR2 SNEGSKA (reference sequence). Trimming cost V 5 bases and J 0 bases, with 11 bases left between them. For the CDR3, the DNA is TGCAGTGCTGAGGACCGGAGCTCCTACAATGAGCAGTTCTTC. Translated, it gives CSAEDRSSYNEQFF.

This rearrangement joins TRBV28 to TRBJ2-1; TRBD1 or TRBD2 may be the D gene (5 bases each). V lost 3 bases, J lost 0 bases, and 6 bases lay in between. The CDR3 is 14 residues long. Germline CDR1 reads MDHEN; CDR2 reads SYDVKM. The CDR3 region is CASSLGDSYNEQFF. CDR3 in DNA: TGTGCCAGCAGTTTGGGGGACTCCTACAATGAGCAGTTCTTC. Supplemented by reference TRBV28 and TRBJ2-1, the full variable domain reads DVKVTQSSRYLVKRTGEKVFLECVQDMDHENMFWYRQDPGLGLRLIYFSYDVKMKEKGDIPEGYSVSREKKERFSLILESASTNQTSMYLCASSLGDSYNEQFFGPGTRLTVL.

CDR3 nucleotide sequence: TGCAGTGCTAGTACTGAGTTGGCCCAGTACTTC. This sequence encodes CSASTELAQYF. V usage is TRBV20-1 and J usage is TRBJ2-5; D call uncertain. CDR1 and CDR2 from the germline V gene are DFQATT and SNEGSKA (reference sequence). Trimming took off 3 bases at V and 9 bases at J, with 11 bases between the two ends. The CDR3 spans 11 residues.

This clonotype was counted many times. The rearrangement links TRBV12-3 or TRBV12-4 to TRBJ1-1, with D unresolved. Trimming left V 7 bases short and J 0 bases short, with 9 bases between. CDR3 length: 13 residues. The CDR3 spells CASNLQMNTEAFF. Here the CDR3 DNA reads TGTGCCAGCAACCTCCAAATGAACACTGAAGCTTTCTTT.

The CDR3 nucleotides are TGCGCCAGCAGCCACGCCGAAGGGGACTATGGCTACACCTTC. Translation: CASSHAEGDYGYTF. The rearrangement joins TRBV4-3 to TRBJ1-2; possibly TRBD1 for D (5 bases). CDR1 is LGHNA and CDR2 is YSLEER in the germline V gene. The CDR3 runs 14 residues. Deletions cut 3 bases from V and 3 bases from J, with 11 bases between.

This clonotype was seen a handful of times. V and J are TRBV2 and TRBJ1-1; D unclear. The CDR3 loop spans 13 amino acids. V was trimmed by 7 bases and J by 6 bases, leaving 15 bases between them. From germline, CDR1 is SNHLY and CDR2 FYNNEI. CDR3: CASTRSLVAEAFF. The DNA for the CDR3 is TGTGCCAGCACCCGATCTTTGGTCGCTGAAGCTTTCTTT.

A word on this clonotype: This could be a read error, since a much larger clone is one nucleotide away. The chain links TRBV7-3 to TRBJ2-7; possible D gene TRBD1, 6 bases. V lost 3 bases to trimming and J lost 6 bases, with 9 bases between them. The CDR3 runs 12 residues. The germline CDR1 and CDR2 sequences are SGHTA and FQGTGA. In nucleotides, the CDR3 is TGTGCCAGCAGCTTTCAAGGGGGCGAGCAGTACTTC. This codes for CASSFQGGEQYF.

The rearrangement links TRBV7-8 to TRBJ2-3, with unresolved D. V lost 4 bases and J lost 3, with 5 bases in between. Germline CDR1 is SGHVS and CDR2 is FQNEAQ. This CDR3 has 12 amino acids. The CDR3 sequence is CASSYATDTQYF. CDR3 coding DNA: TGTGCCAGCAGCTACGCTACAGATACGCAGTATTTT.

This clonotype showed up just a few times. V usage is TRBV2 and J usage is TRBJ1-6, with TRBD1 matching over 9 bases. Germline loops: CDR1 SNHLY, CDR2 FYNNEI. V lost 3 bases and J lost 10; bases outside the gene matches: 7. The CDR3 runs 15 residues. The CDR3 sequence: CASSEPGQGQSPLHF. CDR3 nucleotides: TGTGCCAGCAGTGAGCCGGGACAGGGTCAATCACCCCTCCACTTT.

This clonotype was seen a few times. The chain is built from TRBV6-2 or TRBV6-3 and TRBJ1-2; D is ambiguous. Germline assignment: CDR1 MNHEY and CDR2 SVGEGT. V lost 2 bases and J 3 bases, leaving 22 bases between the germline ends. The CDR3 has 18 amino acids. CDR3 loop: CASSYPEPPRSGHYGYTF. In DNA form, the CDR3 reads TGTGCCAGCAGTTACCCCGAGCCGCCCCGATCCGGGCACTATGGCTACACCTTC.

There are a few counts of this clonotype. The V and J genes are TRBV6-1 and TRBJ2-1; 8 nucleotides line up with TRBD2. J was trimmed by 4 bases and V by 6 bases; bases with no gene match: 8. CDR3 length: 15 amino acids. Germline lookup yields CDR1 MNHNS and CDR2 SASEGT. This CDR3 is CASRSLAASYNEQFF. CDR3 DNA: TGTGCCAGCAGGTCACTAGCGGCATCATACAATGAGCAGTTCTTC.

As concerns this clonotype: With a much larger clone just one base away, this may be a read error. The rearrangement links TRBV28 to TRBJ2-5; perhaps TRBD1 as D (7 bases). Germline V lookup: CDR1 MDHEN, CDR2 SYDVKM. The CDR3 totals 13 residues. The CDR3 protein is CVSRGVGEETQYF. For the CDR3, the DNA is TGTGTCAGCAGGGGGGTAGGTGAAGAGACCCAGTACTTC.

This clonotype occurred a few times. V is TRBV2 and J is TRBJ2-2, with 10 bases lining up with TRBD1. Per germline, CDR1 SNHLY and CDR2 FYNNEI. Trimming took 6 bases from V and 5 from J; bases not matched to a gene: 3. The CDR3 is made up of 14 amino acids. The CDR3 bases are TGTGCCAGCAGGGGGACAGGGGCTACCGGGGAGCTGTTTTTT. Residues: CASRGTGATGELFF.

Ten or more counts support this clonotype. This rearrangement joins TRBV7-2 to TRBJ1-1; TRBD1 is a possible D gene (6 bases). This CDR3 region has 17 residues. Germline lookup yields CDR1 SGHTA and CDR2 FQGNSA. V lost 1 base and J lost 1, with 16 bases in between. DNA of the CDR3: TGTGCCAGCAGCTTAGTTGTGGGTCAGGGGAGGAACACTGAAGCTTTCTTT. Translation gives CASSLVVGQGRNTEAFF. Using reference TRBV7-2 and TRBJ1-1 for the parts outside the CDR3, the full variable domain is GAGVSQSPSNKVTEKGKDVELRCDPISGHTALYWYRQSLGQGLEFLIYFQGNSAPDKSGLPSDRFSAERTGGSVSTLTIQRTQQEDSAVYLCASSLVVGQGRNTEAFFGQGTRLTVV.

A few counts support this clonotype. This chain joins TRBV7-6 and TRBJ2-7; 9 nucleotides align to TRBD2. The CDR3 consists of 14 residues. In germline, CDR1 is SGHVS, CDR2 FNYEAQ. V lost 3 bases to trimming and J lost 6 bases; unmatched junction nucleotides: 6. CDR3 region: CASSFLAGSGEQYF. The CDR3 DNA reads as TGTGCCAGCAGCTTTCTAGCGGGGTCAGGCGAGCAGTACTTC.

At least ten counts were recorded for this clonotype. The chain uses TRBV7-8 and TRBJ2-1; unclear D gene. V dropped 2 bases and J dropped 5 bases, with 25 bases sitting between them. CDR1 SGHVS and CDR2 FQNEAQ come from the germline V gene. The CDR3 runs 19 residues. This CDR3 is CASSLSNRPFLDRNNEQFF. In nucleotides, the CDR3 is TGTGCCAGCAGCTTAAGTAACCGGCCCTTTTTAGATCGGAACAATGAGCAGTTCTTC.

This clonotype has more than one count but fewer than ten. The chain uses TRBV7-2 and TRBJ2-2; 9 bases line up with TRBD1. This CDR3 is built from 16 residues. Germline V gene lookup returns CDR1 SGHTA and CDR2 FQGNSA. J gave up 6 bases and V 8 bases, and 13 bases lay outside the gene matches. The CDR3 nucleotides read TGTGCCAGCGCGATAACCCCGACAGGGGGACCCGGGGAGCTGTTTTTT. Translated: CASAITPTGGPGELFF.

This clonotype was counted ten times or more. The chain couples TRBV7-3 to TRBJ1-1, with TRBD1 matching over 8 bases. Germline values: CDR1 SGHTA, CDR2 FQGTGA. The CDR3 is made up of 13 amino acids. With V trimmed by 3 bases and J by 7 bases, 4 bases remained unmatched. Here the CDR3 reads CASSFRGRGEAFF. In DNA form, the CDR3 reads TGTGCCAGCAGCTTCAGGGGGCGAGGTGAAGCTTTCTTT.

The chain employs TRBV20-1 and TRBJ1-2; TRBD1 agrees at 7 bases. CDR3 size: 14 residues. V was clipped by 3 bases and J by 3 bases; unmatched bases: 7. Germline lookup yields CDR1 DFQATT and CDR2 SNEGSKA (reference sequence). In nucleotides, the CDR3 is TGCAGTGCTAGGGAGGGACAGAAGGACTATGGCTACACCTTC. Its translation: CSAREGQKDYGYTF.